This T cell receptor (beta chain) was observed in a study of blood T cell repertoires in COVID-19. About the study: COVID-19 samples from acute and convalescent phases originated in the United States, Italy and Spain. Sample material is recorded as cDNA or gDNA derived from T cells, B-cell-depleted T cells, or PBMCs.

The CDR3 spans 14 residues, counting both ends. Germline-derived CDR1 and CDR2 are MDHEN and SYDVKM. Seattle patients were enrolled during active infection and followed longitudinally. Remarks on this clone: No conserved phenylalanine or tryptophan is present at the end of the CDR3, so a read error is the likely explanation. The DNA is omitted, as the CDR3 cannot be located on it reliably, and the CDR3 follows TCRdb's listing.

Methods used by the authors: Nucleated cell counts were estimated from reference gene primer amplification. Some clones are missing from TCRdb's copy, which holds only in-frame ones; the method was immunoSEQ multiplex PCR. From that table come the V and J calls and clone size; the DNA was used to work out D and trimming. The profile shows about 320,000 clones, roughly 86% of them singletons. This sequence joins TRBV28 and TRBJ2-7; the table gives TRBD2 as D, unverified against the DNA. The sequencing sample was made of peripheral blood. The sequence was obtained from a woman aged 25 to 39 with COVID-19, enrolled during active disease. The CDR3 is CASKPGTSGGTMDL.